This T cell receptor (beta chain) was observed in a study of blood T cells in healthy people across ages. The study, taken as a whole, reports: Significant beta diversity loss was already apparent by age approximately 42, declining roughly linearly. Researchers deemed the diversity estimates from one million T cells underestimates.

Trimming cost V 8 bases and J 1 base, with 9 bases left between them. Germline loops: CDR1 ENHRY, CDR2 SYGVKD. The CDR3 has 13 amino acids. Next came a second PCR, run for about 7 to 12 cycles, which used a sample-barcoded 5' primer along with a J-beta primer mix. Each cDNA molecule was tagged by a template-switch adaptor that had 12 random nucleotides. In TCRdb, the 5' RACE reads were re-called with MiXCR into one record per CDR3 protein. The data hold 1,800,000 or so distinct CDR3 sequences, with roughly 43% observed a single time. It was approximately 10 milliliters of peripheral blood that were drawn from each donor. This clonotype was seen at least ten times. The antigen remains undetermined.

The sample was blood. This sequence was found in a human donor in good health. The chain combines TRBV10-3 with TRBJ2-1, with no clear D. The CDR3 DNA reads TGTGCCATCCGGGCTGATTCCTACAATGAGCAGTTCTTC. Translating gives CAIRADSYNEQFF.